Listed here are 28 T cell receptor beta chains from one sample, sequenced in a study of T cell responses to AZD1222 COVID-19 vaccine. The protocol was immunoSEQ multiplex PCR, while the TCRdb copy is restricted to in-frame clones and leaves out a portion. The sample has 55,000 to 90,000 clones; 82% are singletons. Material: peripheral blood, obtained on day 0 of AZD1222 vaccination. These receptor sequences come from an adult in good health.

J is TRBJ1-5 and V is TRBV19; D not certain. The CDR3 is 12 amino acids. The germline CDR1 and CDR2 sequences are LNHDA and SQIVND (reference sequence). The V and J ends lost 4 bases and 6 bases respectively, with 7 bases between them. This CDR3 reads CASSTEIQPQHF. CDR3 nucleotides: TGTGCCAGTAGTACCGAGATTCAGCCCCAGCATTTT.

This clone has only one observation. This chain links TRBV2 with TRBJ2-7; 8 nucleotides line up with TRBD2. The junction had 27 bases not matched to a gene; V was cut back by 3 bases and J by 2 bases. From germline, CDR1 is SNHLY and CDR2 FYNNEI. This CDR3 is built from 22 residues. CDR3 nucleotide sequence: TGTGCCAGCAGTGAGGATTATGGGTCCTCGGGACTAGGGACCCCCCTTGCCTACGAGCAGTACTTC. Translated, it gives CASSEDYGSSGLGTPLAYEQYF.

This chain joins TRBV2 and TRBJ2-7; D may be TRBD1 (6 bases). V was trimmed by 6 bases and J by 4 bases, leaving 16 bases between them. The CDR3 spans 14 residues. Germline-derived CDR1 and CDR2 are SNHLY and FYNNEI. The chain's CDR3 is CASRNRDISYEQYF. In nucleotides, the CDR3 is TGTGCCAGCAGGAACCGGGACATCTCATACGAGCAGTACTTC.

The V call is TRBV5-1, the J call TRBJ2-7; D possibly matches TRBD1 or TRBD2 (5 bases each). Germline CDR1 is SGHRS and CDR2 is YFSETQ. The CDR3 runs 18 residues. The V end was cut by 1 base, the J end by 4 bases, with 24 bases between. CDR3: CASSLPPTTGPRGYEQYF. CDR3 sequence (DNA): TGCGCCAGCAGCTTGCCCCCCACCACGGGACCGAGGGGATACGAGCAGTACTTC.

For the CDR3, the DNA is TGTGCCACCAGCAGAGAGACAGGGAGGGAGCAGTACTTC. Translation gives CATSRETGREQYF. The chain is built from TRBV15 and TRBJ2-7; D may be TRBD1 (7 bases). Germline values: CDR1 LNHNV, CDR2 YYDKDF (reference sequence). Trimming shortened V by 0 bases and J by 7 bases, and 10 bases separated the two germline ends. The length of the CDR3 is 13 residues.

V gene TRBV7-9 combines with J gene TRBJ1-2; TRBD1 is a possible D gene (6 bases). Germline V CDR1 and CDR2: SEHNR, FQNEAQ (reference sequence). The CDR3 has 14 amino acids. Trimming removed 5 bases from V and 7 bases from J, with 17 bases in between. In nucleotides, the CDR3 is TGTGCCAGCAGCGGGGAACAGGGTTTTATTGGCTACACCTTC. This gives the protein CASSGEQGFIGYTF.

The rearrangement uses TRBV19 and TRBJ2-7; 8 bases align to TRBD1. The CDR3 has 12 amino acids. CDR1 and CDR2 (germline): LNHDA, SQIVND (reference sequence). The CDR3 sequence is CAAGRGRYEQYF. CDR3 DNA sequence: TGTGCGGCCGGCAGGGGGCGATACGAGCAGTACTTC.

This chain connects TRBV7-9 to TRBJ1-6; tentative D call: TRBD1 (6 bases). The CDR3 runs 14 residues. Deletions cut 3 bases from V and 10 bases from J, with 13 bases between. Germline values: CDR1 SEHNR, CDR2 FQNEAQ (reference sequence). CDR3 DNA sequence: TGTGCCAGCAGCTTCGAACAAGGGGGATCACCCCTCCACTTT. This gives the protein CASSFEQGGSPLHF. Full variable domain (remainder filled in from reference TRBV7-9 and TRBJ1-6): DTGVSQNPRHKITKRGQNVTFRCDPISEHNRLYWYRQTLGQGPEFLTYFQNEAQLEKSRLLSDRFSAERPKGSFSTLEIQRTEQGDSAMYLCASSFEQGGSPLHFGNGTRLTVT.

The chain couples TRBV3-1 (or the pseudogene TRBV3-2) to TRBJ2-7, with D unresolved. This CDR3 is 15 amino acids long. The V gene lost 0 bases and the J gene lost 1 base, with 10 bases spanning the gap. From germline, CDR1 is LGHDT and CDR2 YNNKEL (reference sequence). For the CDR3, the DNA is TGTGCCAGCAGCCAAGAAATTGGGGTTTCCTACGAGCAGTACTTC. It yields the protein CASSQEIGVSYEQYF.

V gene TRBV5-1 combines with J gene TRBJ2-7; D uncertain. Trimming cost V 2 bases and J 6 bases, with 12 bases left between them. This CDR3 has 13 residues. Germline loops: CDR1 SGHRS, CDR2 YFSETQ. The CDR3 DNA is TGCGCCAGCAGCTTCACACTGGGATCCGAGCAGTACTTC. Amino acids: CASSFTLGSEQYF.

This rearrangement joins TRBV27 to TRBJ1-1; 8 bases match TRBD1. The CDR3 is 13 residues long. In germline, CDR1 is MNHEY, CDR2 SMNVEV (reference sequence). The ends lost 9 bases at V and 2 bases at J; junction bases unmatched: 5. CDR3 residues: CASMTGVNTEAFF. Written as DNA, the CDR3 is TGTGCCAGTATGACAGGGGTCAACACTGAAGCTTTCTTT.

The chain employs TRBV4-3 and TRBJ1-5, with D uncertain. This CDR3 has 12 residues. The V and J ends lost 5 bases and 7 bases respectively, with 9 bases between them. CDR1 and CDR2 from the germline V gene are LGHNA and YSLEER. The CDR3 DNA follows: TGCGCCAGCAGCTTCTTGGGGCAGCCCCAGCATTTT. Protein sequence: CASSFLGQPQHF.

The J gene is TRBJ2-3, the V gene TRBV4-3, with no clear D. V lost 0 bases and J 5 bases, leaving 15 bases between the germline ends. Germline V lookup: CDR1 LGHNA, CDR2 YSLEER. The CDR3 consists of 16 residues. CDR3: CASSQDLIYEVDTQYF. CDR3 nucleotide sequence: TGCGCCAGCAGCCAAGATCTCATCTACGAGGTAGATACGCAGTATTTT.

V gene TRBV14 combines with J gene TRBJ2-5; TRBD2 is a possible D gene (5 bases). Germline values: CDR1 SGHDN, CDR2 FVKESK. The length of the CDR3 is 15 residues. V was trimmed by 3 bases and J by 5 bases, leaving 16 bases between them. The CDR3 loop reads CASSHIGEIRETQYF. The DNA for the CDR3 is TGTGCCAGCAGCCACATCGGGGAAATCAGGGAGACCCAGTACTTC.

The chain uses TRBV5-6 and TRBJ2-1, with D maybe TRBD2 (5 bases). With 2 bases removed from V and 6 bases from J, the gap between germline ends came to 15 bases. The CDR3 contains 15 residues. CDR1 SGHDT and CDR2 YYEEEE come from the germline V gene. CDR3 nucleotide sequence: TGTGCCAGCAGCTTATCAACCGGACTGGGCAATGAGCAGTTCTTC. Amino acid sequence: CASSLSTGLGNEQFF.

The gene calls are TRBV11-2 and TRBJ2-5; TRBD1 agrees at 7 bases. The length of the CDR3 is 15 residues. Germline CDR1 and CDR2: SGHAT and FQNNGV. V shed 5 bases and J 1 base; nucleotides not matched to a gene: 7. CDR3 sequence reads: CASSPWTGPQETQYF. The CDR3 DNA reads as TGTGCCAGCAGCCCCTGGACAGGCCCCCAAGAGACCCAGTACTTC. Supplemented by reference TRBV11-2 and TRBJ2-5, the full variable domain reads EAGVAQSPRYKIIEKRQSVAFWCNPISGHATLYWYQQILGQGPKLLIQFQNNGVVDDSQLPKDRFSAERLKGVDSTLKIQPAKLEDSAVYLCASSPWTGPQETQYFGPGTRLLVL.

This chain uses TRBV30 with TRBJ2-7, with 11 bases that match TRBD1. Germline V CDR1 and CDR2: GTSNPN, SVGIG (reference sequence). CDR3 length equals 15 residues. V shed 1 base and J 3 bases; nucleotides not matched to a gene: 5. Here the CDR3 DNA reads TGTGCCTGGAGTGACTCCGGGACAGGGGGCTACGAGCAGTACTTC. Protein sequence: CAWSDSGTGGYEQYF.

Only a few counts were recorded for this clone. J is TRBJ2-3 and V is TRBV12-5, with D perhaps TRBD2 (6 bases). From germline, CDR1 is LGHNT and CDR2 FRNRAP. This CDR3 is built from 15 residues. The germline V and J ends were trimmed by 1 base and 6 bases, with 14 bases remaining between them. As DNA, the CDR3 is TGTGCTAGTGGTTTGGACGGACCCGCGGGGGATACGCAGTATTTT. Protein sequence: CASGLDGPAGDTQYF.

This chain joins TRBV2 and TRBJ1-6; TRBD1 is a possible D gene (6 bases). The V gene lost 7 bases and the J gene lost 9 bases, with 13 bases spanning the gap. This CDR3 is built from 13 residues. CDR1 and CDR2 (germline): SNHLY, FYNNEI. The CDR3 loop reads CASKGEAASPLHF. The DNA for the CDR3 is TGTGCCAGCAAGGGGGAAGCGGCTTCACCCCTCCACTTT.

The chain uses TRBV29-1 and TRBJ1-1; D ambiguous. Deletions cut 6 bases from V and 1 base from J, with 15 bases between. Germline V gene data show CDR1 as SQVTM and CDR2 as ANQGSEA. This CDR3 contains 14 residues. CDR3 bases: TGCAGCGTGCTAATCCCGCCGGGGAACACTGAAGCTTTCTTT. Encoded protein: CSVLIPPGNTEAFF. Full variable domain (rest looked up from reference TRBV29-1 and TRBJ1-1): SAVISQKPSRDICQRGTSLTIQCQVDSQVTMMFWYRQQPGQSLTLIATANQGSEATYESGFVIDKFPISRPNLTFSTLTVSNMSPEDSSIYLCSVLIPPGNTEAFFGQGTRLTVV.

The chain couples TRBV7-9 to TRBJ2-5; D call uncertain. The CDR3 length is 15 residues. With 5 bases removed from V and 5 bases from J, the gap between germline ends came to 18 bases. Germline CDR1 SEHNR, CDR2 FQNEAQ (reference sequence). The chain's CDR3 is CASSPRAHLWETQYF. CDR3 nucleotide sequence: TGTGCCAGCAGCCCCCGGGCCCATTTGTGGGAGACCCAGTACTTC.

V and J are TRBV18 and TRBJ1-1, with 8 bases that match TRBD1. The trim removed 4 bases at V and 0 bases at J, leaving 10 bases unmatched. Germline CDR1 reads KGHSH; CDR2 reads LQKENI. The CDR3 is made up of 17 amino acids. Written as DNA, the CDR3 is TGTGCCAGCTCACTAAATCCCGGACAGGGCCTGAACACTGAAGCTTTCTTT. Translation: CASSLNPGQGLNTEAFF.

V usage is TRBV7-9 and J usage is TRBJ2-7; 11 positions match TRBD1. The CDR3 runs 15 residues. Unmatched junction bases numbered 6, after V lost 5 bases and J lost 3 bases. The germline V gene encodes CDR1 SEHNR and CDR2 FQNEAQ (reference sequence). CDR3 loop: CASSMGQGVYYEQYF. In DNA, the CDR3 is TGTGCCAGCAGCATGGGACAGGGGGTATACTACGAGCAGTACTTC.

The chain employs TRBV4-1 and TRBJ2-1; 11 nucleotides agree with TRBD2. CDR1 and CDR2 (germline): MGHRA, YSYEKL. Losses at the gene ends were 0 bases for V and 9 bases for J; bases not matched to a gene: 4. This CDR3 spans 15 amino acids. The CDR3 is CASSQDRLAGIEQFF. The CDR3 DNA reads as TGCGCCAGCAGCCAAGACAGACTAGCGGGGATTGAGCAGTTCTTC.

This clone appeared a few times. The chain joins TRBV10-3 to TRBJ2-2; D call uncertain. Germline V gives CDR1 ENHRY, CDR2 SYGVKD. There are 13 residues in the CDR3. Trimming removed 6 bases from V and 7 bases from J, with 12 bases in between. CDR3 coding DNA: TGTGCCATCAGGCCCCATAGTGGCGGGGAGCTGTTTTTT. Translated, it gives CAIRPHSGGELFF.

The rearrangement joins TRBV12-3 or TRBV12-4 to TRBJ1-6; no firm D call. The V end lost 5 bases, the J end lost 10 bases, and 12 bases lay between the germline ends. This CDR3 is built from 13 residues. The CDR3 sequence is CASSPTNLSPLHF. The CDR3 nucleotides read TGTGCCAGCAGTCCAACCAACTTATCACCCCTCCACTTT.

The genes are TRBV5-4 and TRBJ1-2; TRBD1 matches 8 bases. Trimming cost V 0 bases and J 2 bases; bases outside gene matches: 0. The germline gives CDR1 SGHNT, CDR2 YYREEE (reference sequence). CDR3 length: 14 residues. As DNA, the CDR3 is TGTGCCAGCAGCTTGGGGACAGGGAACTATGGCTACACCTTC. Amino acid sequence: CASSLGTGNYGYTF. Filled out from reference TRBV5-4 and TRBJ1-2, the complete variable domain reads ETGVTQSPTHLIKTRGQQVTLRCSSQSGHNTVSWYQQALGQGPQFIFQYYREEENGRGNFPPRFSGLQFPNYSSELNVNALELDDSALYLCASSLGTGNYGYTFGSGTRLTVV.

The chain uses TRBV7-2 and TRBJ2-1, with TRBD2 identical over 12 bases. V lost 5 bases to trimming and J lost 12 bases; unmatched junction nucleotides: 8. The CDR3 is 14 amino acids. The germline CDR1 and CDR2 sequences are SGHTA and FQGNSA. CDR3: CASSPGLAGQVQFF. DNA of the CDR3: TGTGCCAGCAGCCCAGGACTAGCGGGGCAGGTGCAGTTCTTC.